These T cell receptor beta chains were read from a single sample in a study of cytomegalovirus exposure and HLA in healthy donors. Here immunoSEQ multiplex PCR was the method, and the copy in TCRdb shows in-frame clones only, minus some. This table holds about 120,000 clones, around 70% found once. Sequenced sample: PBMCs. The receptors here all came from a young woman in good health and CMV-seronegative. The CDR3 runs from the conserved cysteine through the conserved F or W.

V: TRBV30; J: TRBJ2-7; CDR3: CAWSVGGDSYEQYF
V: TRBV29-1; J: TRBJ1-5; CDR3: CSVQTTTGTDQPQHF
V: TRBV9; J: TRBJ2-5; CDR3: CASSVGLAGAEETQYF
V: TRBV6-6; J: TRBJ1-1; CDR3: CASSYRGSPEAFF
V: TRBV5-1; J: TRBJ1-3; CDR3: CASSLTGTGNTIYF
V: TRBV27; J: TRBJ1-2; CDR3: CASRRTGSGYTF
V: TRBV9; J: TRBJ1-2; CDR3: CASSLGPGVSDGYTF
V: TRBV6-6; J: TRBJ1-4; CDR3: CASSYLTSGEDEKLFF
V: TRBV5-8; J: NA; CDR3: CASSLVVTYEQYF
V: TRBV5-3; J: TRBJ1-6; CDR3: CARSFQGQPSCSPLHF
V: TRBV10-2; J: TRBJ2-7; CDR3: CASRNSYEQYF
V: TRBV5-1; J: TRBJ2-3; CDR3: CASSLVPGETGTGVGKVRTDTQYF
V: TRBV30; J: TRBJ1-2; CDR3: CAWTPGTGDNYGYTF
V: TRBV6-5; J: TRBJ2-3; CDR3: CASSPGTSTDTQYF
V: TRBV5-1; J: TRBJ2-7; CDR3: CASSLGTAKEQYF
V: TRBV28; J: TRBJ2-7; CDR3: CASSAPSRGISYEQYF
V: TRBV9; J: TRBJ1-1; CDR3: CASSVAPYTEAFF
V: TRBV29-1; J: TRBJ1-1; CDR3: CSPHSMNTEAFF
V: TRBV14; J: TRBJ2-3; CDR3: CASSRVVGPPGQSDRTDTQYF
V: TRBV28; J: TRBJ1-1; CDR3: CASSLQGNTEAFF
V: TRBV6-1; J: TRBJ1-5; CDR3: CASSELEFYSNQPQHF
V: TRBV10-2; J: TRBJ2-3; CDR3: CASSERGGETDTQYF
V: TRBV28; J: TRBJ1-5; CDR3: CASRLQGGRSNQPQHF
V: TRBV19; J: TRBJ1-5; CDR3: CASSIPGVNQPQHF
V: TRBV28; J: TRBJ2-1; CDR3: CASSEVAGGDEQFF
V: TRBV7-9; J: TRBJ2-7; CDR3: CASSWSIASNEQYF